Here is one T cell receptor beta chain with its context. The target antigen is unknown. The germline gene is not matched at one end of the junction; a read error may be the cause. Unsorted bulk tissue (roughly 19-30 mg) underwent RNA and DNA co-extraction. The data derive from a study of tumor-infiltrating lymphocytes in primary liver carcinoma. Across the whole study: Both sexes were represented among patients, who were 30 to 69 years old. Staged T1-T3 N0M0, the tumors had sizes that ranged from roughly 4 to 10 cm across.

Study-level findings and limits: Only about 7-24% of top clones showed up in all five tumor regions. Blood trailed tumors significantly in top-250-clone fraction (p = 0.039).

Researchers generated TCR beta cDNA from around 510 ng of total RNA, relying on a constant-region primer. Employing slightly modified ARM-PCR, three nested multiplex PCR rounds were run, and these gave rise to the TCR beta libraries. TCRdb ran MiXCR on the multiplex PCR reads and lists one entry per CDR3 protein. The sample lists 90,000 to 140,000 distinct CDR3 sequences; around 84% were seen once. Sequencing was performed on liver tumor tissue from sampling region 3. Subset denoted: tumor region T3, left-lateral pole. The TCR comes from a man aged 40-50 years with primary liver carcinoma and hepatitis B virus infection.

The CDR3 nucleotides are TGTGCCAGCAACGAGGATAGGGCGGAAGAGCAATACTTC. Its translation is CASNEDRAEEQYF. The genes are TRBV11-2 and TRBJ2-7, with no clear D. The CDR3 spans 13 residues. Germline V gene lookup returns CDR1 SGHAT and CDR2 FQNNGV.